This T cell receptor (beta chain) was recorded in a study of CD8 T cell repertoires and HIV-1 epitope variants. About the study: Tested: three Gag epitope families, Nef HW9 and YT9. An approximately 10-day culture received IL-2, IL-7 and IL-15 on days 3 and 7. Whole-study results and caveats: Of roughly nine antigen-specific beta clonotypes, six appeared to cross-react with escape variants.

The CDR3 runs 14 residues. V lost 0 bases and J lost 6, with 9 bases in between. Germline V gene sequence: CDR1 SGHNT, CDR2 YYREEE (reference sequence). About this clone itself: Its antigen is undetermined.

TCRdb's table, derived via immunoSEQ multiplex PCR, lists solely in-frame clones and lacks some. The sample lists approximately 4,600 clones; approximately 70% were seen once. Sequencing input: cultured CD8+ T cells derived from PBMCs. The chain joins TRBV5-4 to TRBJ2-2, with unresolved D. This TCR came from a male donor with HIV. CDR3 loop: CASSLAETPGELFF. DNA of the CDR3: TGTGCCAGCAGCTTGGCCGAGACTCCCGGGGAGCTGTTTTTT.